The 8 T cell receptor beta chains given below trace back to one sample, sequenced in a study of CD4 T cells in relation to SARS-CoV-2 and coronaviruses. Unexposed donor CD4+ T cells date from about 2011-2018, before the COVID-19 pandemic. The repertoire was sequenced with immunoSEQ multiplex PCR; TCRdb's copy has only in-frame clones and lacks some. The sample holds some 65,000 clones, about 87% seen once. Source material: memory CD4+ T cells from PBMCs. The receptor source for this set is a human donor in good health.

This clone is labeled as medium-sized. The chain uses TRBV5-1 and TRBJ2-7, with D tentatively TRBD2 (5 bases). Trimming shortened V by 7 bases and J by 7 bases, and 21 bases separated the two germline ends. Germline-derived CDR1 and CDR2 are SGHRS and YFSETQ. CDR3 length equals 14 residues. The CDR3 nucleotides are TGCGCCAGCTCCCCCGGAACCCTCGGCGGGGAGCAGTACTTC. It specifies CASSPGTLGGEQYF. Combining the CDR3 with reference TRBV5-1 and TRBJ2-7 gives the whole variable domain KAGVTQTPRYLIKTRGQQVTLSCSPISGHRSVSWYQQTPGQGLQFLFEYFSETQRNKGNFPGRFSGRQFSNSRSEMNVSTLELGDSALYLCASSPGTLGGEQYFGPGTRLTVT.

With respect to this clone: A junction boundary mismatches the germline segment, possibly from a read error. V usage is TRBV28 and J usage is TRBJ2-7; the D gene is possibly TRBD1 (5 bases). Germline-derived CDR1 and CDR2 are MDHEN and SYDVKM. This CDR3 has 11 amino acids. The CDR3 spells CAGRANDEQYF. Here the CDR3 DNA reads TGTGCCGGCAGGGCTAACGACGAGCAGTACTTC.

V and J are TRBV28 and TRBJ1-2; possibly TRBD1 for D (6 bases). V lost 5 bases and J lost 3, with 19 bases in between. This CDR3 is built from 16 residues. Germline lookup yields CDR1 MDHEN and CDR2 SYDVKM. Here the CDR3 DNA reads TGTGCCAGCAGTACCCCCAGGGGAGGGAATGACTATGGCTACACCTTC. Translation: CASSTPRGGNDYGYTF.

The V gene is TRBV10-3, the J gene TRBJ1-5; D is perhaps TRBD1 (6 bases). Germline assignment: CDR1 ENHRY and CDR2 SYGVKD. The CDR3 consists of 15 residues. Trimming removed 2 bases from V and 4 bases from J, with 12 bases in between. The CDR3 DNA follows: TGTGCCATCAGTGAGACAGGGAACAGTAATCAGCCCCAGCATTTT. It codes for CAISETGNSNQPQHF.

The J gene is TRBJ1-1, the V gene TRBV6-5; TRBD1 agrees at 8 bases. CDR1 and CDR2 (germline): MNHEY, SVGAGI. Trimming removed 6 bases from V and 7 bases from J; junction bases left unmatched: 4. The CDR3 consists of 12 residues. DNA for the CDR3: TGTGCCAGCAGCCTAGACAGGGGTGAAGCTTTCTTT. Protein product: CASSLDRGEAFF.

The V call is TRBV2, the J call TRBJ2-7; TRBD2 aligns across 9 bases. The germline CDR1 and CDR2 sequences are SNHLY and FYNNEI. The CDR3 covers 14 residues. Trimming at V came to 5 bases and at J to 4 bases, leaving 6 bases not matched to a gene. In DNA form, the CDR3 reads TGTGCCAGCAGTACTCGGACTAGCGATTACGAGCAGTACTTC. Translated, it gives CASSTRTSDYEQYF.

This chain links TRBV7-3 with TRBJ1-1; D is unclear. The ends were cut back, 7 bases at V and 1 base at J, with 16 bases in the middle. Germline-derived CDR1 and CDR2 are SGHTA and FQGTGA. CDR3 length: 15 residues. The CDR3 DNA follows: TGTGCCAGCACCTCCAATCATGTCTCGAACACTGAAGCTTTCTTT. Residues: CASTSNHVSNTEAFF.

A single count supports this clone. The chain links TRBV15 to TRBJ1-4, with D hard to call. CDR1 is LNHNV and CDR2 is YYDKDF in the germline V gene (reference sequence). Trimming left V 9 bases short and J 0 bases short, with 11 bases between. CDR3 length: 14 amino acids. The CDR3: CATEKFATNEKLFF. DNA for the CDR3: TGTGCCACGGAAAAGTTTGCAACTAATGAAAAACTGTTTTTT. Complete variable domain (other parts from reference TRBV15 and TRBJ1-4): DAMVIQNPRYQVTQFGKPVTLSCSQTLNHNVMYWYQQKSSQAPKLLFHYYDKDFNNEADTPDNFQSRRPNTSFCFLDIRSPGLGDTAMYLCATEKFATNEKLFFGSGTQLSVL.